One sample yielded the 22 T cell receptor beta chains listed below, sequenced in a study of Graves' ophthalmopathy and Graves' hyperthyroidism. Researchers took RNA transcripts and amplified TCR beta CDR3 regions from them. HTBI primers served in a first-round RT-PCR, which a second-round multiplex PCR followed. TCRdb recomputed calls from the multiplex PCR reads with MiXCR, one row per CDR3 protein. This sample carries about 1.1 million distinct CDR3 sequences, roughly 35% of them seen once, and the ten largest clones take over 8.5%. The sequencing sample was made of peripheral blood or thyroid tissue (not recorded which). These receptors all come from an adult man with Graves' hyperthyroidism.

This clonotype was detected only once. A read error is possible here, since a much larger clone lies one base away. As the CDR3 is not closed by the conserved phenylalanine or tryptophan, this likely results from a read error. V and J are TRBV10-1 and TRBJ2-5; a possible D gene is TRBD2 (6 bases). The CDR3 totals 12 residues. In germline, CDR1 is WNHNN, CDR2 SYGVQD (reference sequence). The V and J ends lost 4 bases and 5 bases respectively, with 8 bases between them. CDR3 region: CASSAGEETQYL. The CDR3 DNA sequence: TGCGCCAGCAGTGCGGGAGAGGAGACCCAGTACCTC.

V and J are TRBV15 and TRBJ1-1, with TRBD1 as a possible D gene (6 bases). The CDR3 runs to 17 residues. Germline V gene lookup returns CDR1 LNHNV and CDR2 YYDKDF (reference sequence). Trimming shortened V by 10 bases and J by 0 bases, and 24 bases separated the two germline ends. This chain's CDR3 is CASSTSTGRPMNTEAFF. The CDR3 nucleotides are TGTGCCAGCAGTACTTCCACAGGGAGACCCATGAACACTGAAGCTTTCTTT.

Points on this clonotype: With a much larger clone just one base away, this may be a read error. The chain couples TRBV7-9 to TRBJ2-2; D tentatively fits TRBD1 or TRBD2 (5 bases each). Per germline, CDR1 SEHNR and CDR2 FQNEAQ (reference sequence). This CDR3 region has 11 residues. This CDR3 is CASSWDGELLF. CDR3 coding DNA: TGTGCCAGCAGCTGGGACGGGGAGCTGCTTTTT. The full variable domain, its missing parts supplied by reference TRBV7-9 and TRBJ2-2, is DTGVSQNPRHKITKRGQNVTFRCDPISEHNRLYWYRQTLGQGPEFLTYFQNEAQLEKSRLLSDRFSAERPKGSFSTLEIQRTEQGDSAMYLCASSWDGELLFGEGSRLTVL.

This clonotype was counted at least ten times. The J gene is TRBJ2-7, the V gene TRBV29-1; D is tentatively TRBD1 or TRBD2 (5 bases each). The germline CDR1 and CDR2 sequences are SQVTM and ANQGSEA. V lost 7 bases and J 4 bases, leaving 11 bases between the germline ends. The CDR3 has 11 amino acids. The CDR3 sequence is CSGRDVYEQYF. CDR3 sequence (DNA): TGCAGCGGCCGGGACGTATACGAGCAGTACTTC.

The chain combines TRBV19 with TRBJ2-2, with 7 bases fitting TRBD1. The CDR3 extends over 13 amino acids. The ends lost 9 bases at V and 5 bases at J; junction bases unmatched: 6. The germline V gene encodes CDR1 LNHDA and CDR2 SQIVND (reference sequence). This CDR3 reads CASHRGRTGELFF. The CDR3 DNA reads as TGTGCCAGCCACAGGGGTAGGACCGGGGAGCTGTTTTTT.

This clonotype was observed many times. This chain links TRBV2 with TRBJ2-7; D unresolved. This CDR3 spans 15 amino acids. CDR1 is SNHLY and CDR2 is FYNNEI in the germline V gene. V gave up 8 bases and J gave up 6 bases, with 23 bases separating them. As DNA, the CDR3 is TGTGCCAGCCTTACTGGACCAAGTATTAACGGCGAGCAGTACTTC. This translates into CASLTGPSINGEQYF. Filled out from reference TRBV2 and TRBJ2-7, the complete variable domain reads EPEVTQTPSHQVTQMGQEVILRCVPISNHLYFYWYRQILGQKVEFLVSFYNNEISEKSEIFDDQFSVERPDGSNFTLKIRSTKLEDSAMYFCASLTGPSINGEQYFGPGTRLTVT.

On this clonotype: A much larger clone is a single base away; this may be a read error. The chain combines TRBV13 with TRBJ2-7; D gene ambiguous. The germline gives CDR1 PRHDT, CDR2 FYEKMQ (reference sequence). CDR3 length: 13 amino acids. Deletions cut 1 base from V and 3 bases from J, with 7 bases between. CDR3 amino acids: CASSLEPHYEQYF. DNA for the CDR3: TGTGCCAGCAGCTTAGAACCACACTACGAGCAGTACTTC.

This clonotype was picked up many times. V and J are TRBV7-9 and TRBJ1-3, with D perhaps TRBD1 (5 bases). Germline V CDR1 and CDR2: SEHNR, FQNEAQ (reference sequence). The CDR3 spans 17 residues. Deletions cut 8 bases from V and 0 bases from J, with 20 bases between. The CDR3 is CASPAAGRRPSGNTIYF. For the CDR3, the DNA is TGTGCCAGCCCCGCGGCAGGGAGACGCCCCTCTGGAAACACCATATATTTT.

At least ten counts were recorded for this clonotype. V is TRBV20-1 and J is TRBJ2-7; the D gene could be TRBD1 or TRBD2 (6 bases each). This CDR3 spans 11 amino acids. Germline CDR1 reads DFQATT; CDR2 reads SNEGSKA (reference sequence). Trimming removed 3 bases from V and 12 bases from J, with 15 bases in between. The CDR3 sequence: CSASEFPGAYF. DNA of the CDR3: TGCAGTGCTAGCGAATTCCCGGGGGCGTACTTC.

This clonotype has a handful of counts. This sequence joins TRBV20-1 and TRBJ2-2, with D perhaps assigned TRBD1 or TRBD2 (6 bases each). This CDR3 region has 15 residues. V lost 4 bases and J lost 2, with 14 bases in between. CDR1 is DFQATT and CDR2 is SNEGSKA in the germline V gene (reference sequence). The CDR3 DNA sequence: TGCAGTGCTACCCCTGCGGGACACAACACCGGGGAGCTGTTTTTT. It codes for CSATPAGHNTGELFF.

The chain has TRBV5-5 and TRBJ1-2; unclear D gene. V gave up 0 bases and J gave up 3 bases, with 9 bases separating them. Germline V gives CDR1 SGHKS, CDR2 YYEKEE (reference sequence). The CDR3 sequence is 14 residues long. CDR3: CASSLDGPYYGYTF. CDR3 in DNA: TGTGCCAGCAGCTTGGACGGCCCATACTATGGCTACACCTTC.

This clonotype occurred once. The CDR3 loop reads CASSLALGITYEGSEAFF. The CDR3 DNA is TGTGCCAGCAGCTTAGCGCTCGGAATCACATACGAAGGCAGTGAAGCTTTCTTT. This sequence joins TRBV7-9 and TRBJ1-1; D gene unclear. The germline V and J ends were trimmed by 0 bases and 7 bases, with 24 bases remaining between them. CDR3 length: 18 amino acids. Germline V CDR1 and CDR2: SEHNR, FQNEAQ (reference sequence).

There are many counts of this clonotype. The gene calls are TRBV19 and TRBJ2-7; TRBD2 matches 7 bases. CDR1 is LNHDA and CDR2 is SQIVND in the germline V gene (reference sequence). V trimming: 6 bases; J trimming: 6 bases; junction bases outside the gene matches: 8. The CDR3 is 13 amino acids. The DNA of the CDR3 is TGTGCCAGTAGCAATAGCGGGTCTGTCGAGCAGTACTTC. Translating it yields CASSNSGSVEQYF. Based on the CDR3 plus reference TRBV19 and TRBJ2-7, the full variable domain is DGGITQSPKYLFRKEGQNVTLSCEQNLNHDAMYWYRQDPGQGLRLIYYSQIVNDFQKGDIAEGYSVSREKKESFPLTVTSAQKNPTAFYLCASSNSGSVEQYFGPGTRLTVT.

The rearrangement joins TRBV29-1 to TRBJ1-1, with 12 bases matching TRBD1. Per the germline V gene, CDR1 is SQVTM and CDR2 is ANQGSEA. The V gene end was trimmed by 6 bases and the J gene end by 11 bases; junction bases not matched to a gene: 10. The CDR3 has 13 residues. CDR3 nucleotides: TGCAGCGTGAAACCGGGACAGGGGGCGATTGCTTTCTTT. It specifies CSVKPGQGAIAFF.

Remarks on this clonotype: At one boundary the junction diverges from the germline segment, which might be a read error. The chain links TRBV24-1 to TRBJ1-1; D perhaps matches TRBD1 (6 bases). Germline values: CDR1 KGHDR, CDR2 SFDVKD. This CDR3 region has 16 residues. Here the CDR3 reads CATSDLTGSRNTEAFF. CDR3 nucleotide sequence: TGTGCCACCAGTGATTTGACAGGGTCACGCAACACCGAAGCTTTCTTT.

This clonotype has a count of ten or more. The rearrangement uses TRBV20-1 and TRBJ1-1; D not resolved. CDR1 is DFQATT and CDR2 is SNEGSKA in the germline V gene (reference sequence). The CDR3 totals 13 residues. The ends were cut back, 7 bases at V and 7 bases at J, with 19 bases in the middle. CDR3 amino acids: CSVAGMVGNEAFF. CDR3 sequence (DNA): TGCAGTGTCGCTGGCATGGTAGGGAATGAAGCTTTCTTT.

In its sample, this clonotype was seen many times. The V and J genes are TRBV20-1 and TRBJ2-5; 11 nucleotides align to TRBD2. In germline, CDR1 is DFQATT, CDR2 SNEGSKA (reference sequence). J gave up 2 bases and V 0 bases, and 2 bases lay outside the gene matches. The length of the CDR3 is 15 residues. CDR3 in DNA: TGCAGTGCTAGAGATCGACTAGCGGGGCAAGAGACCCAGTACTTC. Protein: CSARDRLAGQETQYF.

This clonotype was counted between two and nine times. The V and J genes are TRBV20-1 and TRBJ1-2, with TRBD1 identical over 7 bases. The V gene end was trimmed by 0 bases and the J gene end by 8 bases; junction bases not matched to a gene: 15. This CDR3 region has 16 residues. Germline assignment: CDR1 DFQATT and CDR2 SNEGSKA (reference sequence). Here the CDR3 DNA reads TGCAGTGCTAGAGATAGGAGACAGGGCCCCCGTGGCGGCTACACCTTC. It codes for CSARDRRQGPRGGYTF.

The rearrangement links TRBV7-2 to TRBJ1-2; D may be TRBD1 (6 bases). V was pared by 11 bases and J by 6 bases, with 31 bases between. The CDR3 spans 17 residues. CDR1 SGHTA and CDR2 FQGNSA come from the germline V gene. The CDR3 protein is CAWSARGLGGETNGYTF. DNA of the CDR3: TGTGCCTGGAGTGCCCGCGGATTAGGGGGGGAGACTAATGGCTACACCTTC.

The V gene is TRBV25-1, the J gene TRBJ2-5; D gene ambiguous. Trimming removed 6 bases from V and 4 bases from J, with 15 bases in between. This CDR3 is 14 amino acids long. Germline V gene data show CDR1 as MGHDK and CDR2 as SYGVNS. The CDR3 coding sequence is TGTGCCAGCAGAACGATAGGGCCGGGAGAGACCCAGTACTTC. Translating it yields CASRTIGPGETQYF.

This clonotype has at least ten counts. The chain couples TRBV12-3 or TRBV12-4 to TRBJ1-3; D is unclear. Trimming stripped 2 bases from V and 7 bases from J, with 0 bases between. The CDR3 is 10 residues long. CDR3 in amino acids: CASSLNTIYF. Here the CDR3 DNA reads TGTGCCAGCAGTTTAAACACCATATATTTT.

This clonotype has more than one count but fewer than ten. The genes are TRBV9 and TRBJ2-7; D is undetermined. CDR3 length: 15 amino acids. The V end lost 0 bases, the J end lost 5 bases, and 15 bases lay between the germline ends. Germline CDR1 reads SGDLS; CDR2 reads YYNGEE. The CDR3 DNA follows: TGTGCCAGCAGCGTAGCCGGTTTTGAGACCCACGAGCAGTACTTC. Protein: CASSVAGFETHEQYF.